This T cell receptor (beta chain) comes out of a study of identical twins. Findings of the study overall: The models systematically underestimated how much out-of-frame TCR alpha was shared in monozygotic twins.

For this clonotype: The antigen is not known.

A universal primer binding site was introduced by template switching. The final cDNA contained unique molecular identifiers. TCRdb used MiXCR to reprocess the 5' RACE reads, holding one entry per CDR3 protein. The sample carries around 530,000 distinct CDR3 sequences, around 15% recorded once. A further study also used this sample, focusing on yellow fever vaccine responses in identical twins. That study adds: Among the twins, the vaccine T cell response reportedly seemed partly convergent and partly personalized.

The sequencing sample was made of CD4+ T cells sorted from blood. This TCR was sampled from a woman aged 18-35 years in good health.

The CDR3 is CASSRRLAGARETQYF. In nucleotides, the CDR3 is TGTGCCAGCAGCCGGAGACTAGCGGGAGCGAGAGAGACCCAGTACTTC. The chain couples TRBV7-6 to TRBJ2-5, with 12 positions matching TRBD2. Germline V gene sequence: CDR1 SGHVS, CDR2 FNYEAQ. This CDR3 has 16 residues. J gave up 4 bases and V 5 bases, and 8 bases lay outside the gene matches.